These 31 T cell receptor beta chains originate from one sample sequenced in a study of somatic mutations in cytotoxic T cells in rheumatoid arthritis. Data came from immunoSEQ multiplex PCR; TCRdb stores just in-frame clones and leaves some out. This table holds some 30,000 clones, around 84% found once. Sequenced sample: CD8+ T cells sorted from blood. Every receptor here comes from an adult with rheumatoid arthritis.

The rearrangement links TRBV6-1 to TRBJ2-7, with D unclear. From germline, CDR1 is MNHNS and CDR2 SASEGT. V dropped 6 bases and J dropped 5 bases, with 11 bases sitting between them. The CDR3 is 12 amino acids. CDR3 in amino acids: CASSFSLDEQYF. The CDR3 DNA follows: TGTGCCAGCAGCTTTTCTTTGGACGAGCAGTACTTC.

The rearrangement joins TRBV4-1 to TRBJ2-3, with a possible D match to TRBD2 (5 bases). The germline V gene has CDR1 MGHRA and CDR2 YSYEKL. V was trimmed by 4 bases and J by 3 bases, leaving 14 bases between them. The CDR3 sequence is 15 residues long. CDR3 sequence (DNA): TGCGCCAGCAGCCTCCAAGGGTCGGGGACAGATACGCAGTATTTT. It translates to CASSLQGSGTDTQYF.

V gene TRBV5-6 combines with J gene TRBJ1-2; the match to TRBD1 covers 9 bases. The V and J ends lost 4 bases and 4 bases, in that order; junction bases with no gene match: 5. The CDR3 length is 14 residues. Germline V lookup: CDR1 SGHDT, CDR2 YYEEEE. In DNA form, the CDR3 reads TGTGCCAGCAGCCCAGGACAGGGGACCTATGGCTACACCTTC. Its translation: CASSPGQGTYGYTF. Full variable domain (outside the CDR3, taken from reference TRBV5-6 and TRBJ1-2): DAGVTQSPTHLIKTRGQQVTLRCSPKSGHDTVSWYQQALGQGPQFIFQYYEEEERQRGNFPDRFSGHQFPNYSSELNVNALLLGDSALYLCASSPGQGTYGYTFGSGTRLTVV.

This chain joins TRBV10-3 and TRBJ2-5; 8 bases map to TRBD1. There are 15 residues in the CDR3. V lost 4 bases to trimming and J lost 3 bases; unmatched junction nucleotides: 7. Germline V gene sequence: CDR1 ENHRY, CDR2 SYGVKD. The CDR3 reads CAISGPTGEEETQYF. As DNA, the CDR3 is TGTGCCATCAGTGGGCCGACAGGGGAGGAAGAGACCCAGTACTTC.

This chain links TRBV29-1 with TRBJ1-4; possible D gene TRBD1, 6 bases. Trimming left V 6 bases short and J 4 bases short, with 12 bases between. This CDR3 has 13 residues. CDR1 is SQVTM and CDR2 is ANQGSEA in the germline V gene. Written as DNA, the CDR3 is TGCAGCGTACTGGGGGCTGTTAATGAAAAACTGTTTTTT. Translated: CSVLGAVNEKLFF.

This clone was found a few times. The genes are TRBV7-8 and TRBJ1-1; 7 bases fit TRBD1. This CDR3 region has 15 residues. Germline V gene data show CDR1 as SGHVS and CDR2 as FQNEAQ. Unmatched junction bases numbered 13, after V lost 5 bases and J lost 7 bases. This CDR3 reads CASSAGDSPIDEAFF. The CDR3 region has the DNA TGTGCCAGCAGCGCAGGGGACAGCCCCATCGATGAAGCTTTCTTT.

The chain links TRBV4-2 to TRBJ1-1; D might be TRBD1 (6 bases). In germline, CDR1 is LGHNA, CDR2 YNFKEQ. The CDR3 loop spans 14 amino acids. Trimming left V 1 base short and J 13 bases short, with 19 bases between. CDR3 sequence (DNA): TGTGCCAGCAGCCAAGGGGGGGGGCGGGATGGGTTTTTCTTT. Translation gives CASSQGGGRDGFFF.

V usage is TRBV6-5 and J usage is TRBJ1-2, with D uncertain. The CDR3 runs 13 residues. Trimming removed 0 bases from V and 8 bases from J, with 10 bases in between. The germline CDR1 and CDR2 sequences are MNHEY and SVGAGI. CDR3 DNA: TGTGCCAGCAGTTACTCAGAGGCTGGCGGCTACACCTTC. Residues: CASSYSEAGGYTF.

The CDR3: CASSEYRSGDTEAFF. The CDR3 nucleotides read TGTGCCAGCAGTGAATATCGGTCGGGGGACACTGAAGCTTTCTTT. The chain carries TRBV2 and TRBJ1-1, with D perhaps matching TRBD1 (5 bases). Trimming stripped 2 bases from V and 3 bases from J, with 13 bases between. Germline V gene data show CDR1 as SNHLY and CDR2 as FYNNEI. CDR3 length: 15 residues.

The chain combines TRBV13 with TRBJ2-2, with 11 bases matching TRBD2. There are 18 residues in the CDR3. V was clipped by 4 bases and J by 5 bases; unmatched bases: 12. Germline CDR1 is PRHDT and CDR2 is FYEKMQ (reference sequence). The CDR3: CASSSRVAGGPSTGELFF. The CDR3 bases are TGTGCCAGCAGCTCCCGGGTAGCGGGGGGGCCCTCGACCGGGGAGCTGTTTTTT.

The chain employs TRBV9 and TRBJ2-1, with D uncertain. V lost 3 bases and J 8 bases, leaving 3 bases between the germline ends. CDR1 and CDR2 (germline): SGDLS, YYNGEE. The CDR3 spans 10 residues. CDR3 nucleotide sequence: TGTGCCAGCAGCGGGGATGAGCAGTTCTTC. It yields the protein CASSGDEQFF.

The rearrangement uses TRBV7-9 and TRBJ1-1; perhaps TRBD1 as D (5 bases). Looked up from germline, CDR1 is SEHNR and CDR2 is FQNEAQ (reference sequence). This CDR3 contains 13 residues. V lost 1 base to trimming and J lost 9 bases, with 12 bases between them. CDR3 coding DNA: TGTGCCAGCAGCTTAGGAGTGCGGGGGAAAGCTTTCTTT. Protein: CASSLGVRGKAFF.

Of note for this clone: Other DNA sequences in this sample translate to the same CDR3. The chain recombines TRBV5-1 with TRBJ2-3; 9 nucleotides line up with TRBD2. Trimming took 1 base from V and 0 from J; bases not matched to a gene: 0. The germline V gene encodes CDR1 SGHRS and CDR2 YFSETQ. The CDR3 is 15 residues long. The CDR3 is CASSLTSGSTDTQYF. The CDR3 DNA is TGCGCCAGCAGCTTGACTAGCGGGAGCACAGATACGCAGTATTTT.

J is TRBJ2-1 and V is TRBV6-6; 7 nucleotides match TRBD2. V was pared by 0 bases and J by 9 bases, with 11 bases of the junction left unmatched. There are 16 residues in the CDR3. CDR1 is MNHNY and CDR2 is SVGAGI in the germline V gene (reference sequence). CDR3 sequence: CASSYSSGGSKSEQFF. The CDR3 bases are TGTGCCAGCAGTTACTCGAGCGGCGGGAGTAAGAGTGAGCAGTTCTTC.

The V call is TRBV9, the J call TRBJ1-1; D not certain. V lost 2 bases, J lost 1 base, and 6 bases lay in between. The CDR3 spans 13 residues. Germline-derived CDR1 and CDR2 are SGDLS and YYNGEE. The CDR3 DNA follows: TGTGCCAGCAGCGTCTGGAAGAACACTGAAGCTTTCTTT. Its protein product is CASSVWKNTEAFF.

V is TRBV28 and J is TRBJ2-1; 7 nucleotides align to TRBD2. V lost 8 bases to trimming and J lost 6 bases; unmatched junction nucleotides: 10. This CDR3 region has 14 residues. Germline assignment: CDR1 MDHEN and CDR2 SYDVKM. The DNA of the CDR3 is TGTGCCAGCTCGGGGACTACGAATTTCAATGAGCAGTTCTTC. It codes for CASSGTTNFNEQFF.

This rearrangement joins TRBV13 to TRBJ2-7, with D possibly TRBD2 on 5 matching bases. The CDR3 has 15 amino acids. V was pared by 5 bases and J by 5 bases, with 19 bases between. The germline V gene encodes CDR1 PRHDT and CDR2 FYEKMQ (reference sequence). The CDR3 DNA reads as TGTGCCAGCAGCCCCTCTATGTACCTCGGGAACGAGCAGTACTTC. Translating it yields CASSPSMYLGNEQYF.

This chain joins TRBV27 and TRBJ1-2; D perhaps matches TRBD1 (5 bases). Deletions cut 0 bases from V and 7 bases from J, with 12 bases between. The CDR3 totals 14 residues. Germline loops: CDR1 MNHEY, CDR2 SMNVEV (reference sequence). CDR3 nucleotide sequence: TGTGCCAGCAGTTTATCTCCCCGGGGCTCTGGCTACACCTTC. Its translation: CASSLSPRGSGYTF.

The chain is built from TRBV19 and TRBJ2-7; tentatively, D is TRBD2 (6 bases). The V gene lost 4 bases and the J gene lost 7 bases, with 32 bases spanning the gap. Germline values: CDR1 LNHDA, CDR2 SQIVND (reference sequence). The CDR3 spans 19 residues. CDR3 coding DNA: TGTGCCAGTAGTACCCCTCGCACAGCGATTAGCGGAGCCACGGGAGAGCAGTACTTC. This translates into CASSTPRTAISGATGEQYF.

The chain links TRBV10-1 to TRBJ2-5, with D hard to call. Looked up from germline, CDR1 is WNHNN and CDR2 is SYGVQD (reference sequence). V lost 8 bases and J lost 1, with 5 bases in between. CDR3 length: 11 residues. This CDR3 is CASGSQETQYF. DNA for the CDR3: TGCGCCAGCGGATCCCAAGAGACCCAGTACTTC.

The chain couples TRBV7-9 to TRBJ1-6; D unclear. Germline CDR1 SEHNR, CDR2 FQNEAQ (reference sequence). The CDR3 covers 15 residues. V lost 4 bases, J lost 7 bases, and 14 bases lay in between. As DNA, the CDR3 is TGTGCCAGCAGCTCGCCGGACTTCACAAATTCACCCCTCCACTTT. Translated, it gives CASSSPDFTNSPLHF.

The V call is TRBV7-9, the J call TRBJ2-7; D may be TRBD1 or TRBD2 (5 bases each). Germline assignment: CDR1 SEHNR and CDR2 FQNEAQ (reference sequence). The CDR3 consists of 14 residues. Trimming cost V 2 bases and J 2 bases, with 10 bases left between them. In DNA form, the CDR3 reads TGTGCCAGCAGCTTAAGAGGGGTCGCCTACGAGCAGTACTTC. It encodes CASSLRGVAYEQYF.

V is TRBV4-1 and J is TRBJ1-5; no definite D call. CDR1 is MGHRA, CDR2 YSYEKL, per germline. The CDR3 is made up of 14 amino acids. V was cut by 3 bases and J by 1 base, with 7 bases left in between. The CDR3 is CASSHVPSNQPQHF. DNA for the CDR3: TGCGCCAGCAGCCATGTTCCGAGCAATCAGCCCCAGCATTTT.

The chain carries TRBV6-5 and TRBJ2-7; 7 nucleotides align to TRBD1. CDR1 is MNHEY and CDR2 is SVGAGI in the germline V gene. J was trimmed by 5 bases and V by 1 base; bases with no gene match: 11. This CDR3 is 16 amino acids long. DNA of the CDR3: TGTGCCAGCAGTTACTATAAACAGGGGATTGACAACGAGCAGTACTTC. Translated, it gives CASSYYKQGIDNEQYF.

V is TRBV6-1 and J is TRBJ2-5, with D possibly TRBD2 on 6 matching bases. V dropped 4 bases and J dropped 7 bases, with 7 bases sitting between them. CDR1 is MNHNS, CDR2 SASEGT, per germline. The CDR3 runs to 11 residues. CDR3 loop: CASSVGGTQYF. CDR3 DNA sequence: TGTGCCAGCAGTGTCGGGGGGACCCAGTACTTC.

The chain uses TRBV27 and TRBJ1-1; maybe TRBD1 (6 bases). In germline, CDR1 is MNHEY, CDR2 SMNVEV (reference sequence). CDR3 length equals 15 residues. The germline V and J ends were trimmed by 2 bases and 2 bases, with 12 bases remaining between them. Here the CDR3 DNA reads TGTGCCAGCAGTTTAACGGGGGCCCATAACACTGAAGCTTTCTTT. It is translated as CASSLTGAHNTEAFF.

The chain links TRBV7-6 to TRBJ2-7, with 11 positions matching TRBD2. This CDR3 spans 13 amino acids. V lost 5 bases to trimming and J lost 4 bases; unmatched junction nucleotides: 1. Germline CDR1 is SGHVS and CDR2 is FNYEAQ. The CDR3 region is CASSPSGRYEQYF. The CDR3 nucleotides read TGTGCCAGCAGCCCTAGCGGGAGGTACGAGCAGTACTTC.

This rearrangement joins TRBV7-9 to TRBJ2-5, with D perhaps matching TRBD1 (6 bases). The V gene's germline CDR1 is SEHNR and CDR2 FQNEAQ (reference sequence). This CDR3 region has 11 residues. V dropped 5 bases and J dropped 5 bases, with 6 bases sitting between them. The CDR3 nucleotides read TGTGCCAGCAGCCAGGGGGAGACCCAGTACTTC. Protein: CASSQGETQYF.

V usage is TRBV2 and J usage is TRBJ2-7, with 7 bases identical to TRBD1. Trimming removed 6 bases from V and 3 bases from J; junction bases left unmatched: 11. Germline V gene sequence: CDR1 SNHLY, CDR2 FYNNEI. The CDR3 length is 15 residues. CDR3 sequence: CASSGQATPYYEQYF. CDR3 in DNA: TGTGCCAGCAGCGGACAGGCGACCCCTTACTACGAGCAGTACTTC. Drawing the rest from reference TRBV2 and TRBJ2-7, the complete variable domain is EPEVTQTPSHQVTQMGQEVILRCVPISNHLYFYWYRQILGQKVEFLVSFYNNEISEKSEIFDDQFSVERPDGSNFTLKIRSTKLEDSAMYFCASSGQATPYYEQYFGPGTRLTVT.

The chain carries TRBV6-6 and TRBJ1-1; tentatively, D is TRBD1 (5 bases). This CDR3 is built from 14 residues. Trimming removed 5 bases at V and 1 base at J, with 11 bases between. Germline loops: CDR1 MNHNY, CDR2 SVGAGI (reference sequence). The CDR3 nucleotides are TGTGCCAGCAGTCGTACGGGGGGGAACACTGAAGCTTTCTTT. Translated, it gives CASSRTGGNTEAFF.

The genes are TRBV4-3 and TRBJ2-7, with D unresolved. V shed 0 bases and J shed 3 bases, with 12 bases lying between them. The CDR3 runs 15 residues. CDR1 and CDR2 from the germline V gene are LGHNA and YSLEER. CDR3 region: CASSQDKGKNYEQYF. The CDR3, as DNA: TGCGCCAGCAGCCAAGACAAAGGGAAGAACTACGAGCAGTACTTC.